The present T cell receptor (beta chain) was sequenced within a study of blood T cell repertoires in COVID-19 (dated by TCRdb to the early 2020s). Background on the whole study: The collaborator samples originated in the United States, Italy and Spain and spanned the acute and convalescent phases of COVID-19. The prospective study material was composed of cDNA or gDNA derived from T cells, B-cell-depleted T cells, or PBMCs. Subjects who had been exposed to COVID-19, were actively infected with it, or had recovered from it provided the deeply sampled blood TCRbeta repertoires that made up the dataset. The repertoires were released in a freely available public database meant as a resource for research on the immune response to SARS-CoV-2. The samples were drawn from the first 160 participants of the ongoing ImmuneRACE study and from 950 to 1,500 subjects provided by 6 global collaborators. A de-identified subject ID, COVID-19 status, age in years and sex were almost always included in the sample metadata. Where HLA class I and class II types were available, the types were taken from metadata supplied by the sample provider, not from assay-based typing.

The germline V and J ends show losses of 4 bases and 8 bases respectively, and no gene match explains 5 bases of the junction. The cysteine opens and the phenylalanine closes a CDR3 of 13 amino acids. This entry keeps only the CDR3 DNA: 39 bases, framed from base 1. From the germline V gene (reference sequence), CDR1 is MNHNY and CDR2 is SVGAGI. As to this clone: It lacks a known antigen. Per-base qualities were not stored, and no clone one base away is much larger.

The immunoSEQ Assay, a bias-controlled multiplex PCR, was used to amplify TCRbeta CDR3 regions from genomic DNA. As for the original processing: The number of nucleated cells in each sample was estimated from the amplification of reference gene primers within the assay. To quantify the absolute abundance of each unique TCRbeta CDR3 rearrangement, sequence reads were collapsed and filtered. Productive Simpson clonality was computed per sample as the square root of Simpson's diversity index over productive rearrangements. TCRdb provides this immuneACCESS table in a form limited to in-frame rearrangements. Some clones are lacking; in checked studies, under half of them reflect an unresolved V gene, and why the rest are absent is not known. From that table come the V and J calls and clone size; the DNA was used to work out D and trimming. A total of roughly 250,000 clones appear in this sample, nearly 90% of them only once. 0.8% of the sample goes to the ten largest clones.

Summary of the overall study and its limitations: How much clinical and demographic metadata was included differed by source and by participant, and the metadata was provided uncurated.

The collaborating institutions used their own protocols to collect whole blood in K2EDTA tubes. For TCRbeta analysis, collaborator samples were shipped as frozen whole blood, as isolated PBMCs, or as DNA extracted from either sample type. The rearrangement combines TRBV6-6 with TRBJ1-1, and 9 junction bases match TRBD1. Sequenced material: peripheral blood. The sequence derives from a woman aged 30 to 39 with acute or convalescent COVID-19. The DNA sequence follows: TGTGCCAGCAGTTTTGACAGGGGGGGAGAAGCTTTCTTT. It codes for CASSFDRGGEAFF.